This TCR beta chain was recorded in a study of shared clonotypes between healthy human individuals. In the naive CD8 group, cells lacked CD45RO and were positively selected for CCR7, so terminally differentiated effector memory CD45RA+ cells were left out. This table comes from immunoSEQ multiplex PCR, and its TCRdb copy is limited to in-frame clones, with some not included. The data show around 560,000 clones, 85% to 95% seen once. There are 12 residues in the CDR3. Germline trimming cut 7 bases from V and 8 bases from J; bases unmatched to any gene: 9. CDR1 SQVTM and CDR2 ANQGSEA come from the germline V gene.

The chain recombines TRBV29-1 with TRBJ1-1; 8 bases match TRBD1. The sequenced material came from naive CD8+ T cells sorted from blood. The receptor was derived from a woman under 40 in good health. Here the CDR3 DNA reads TGCAGCGCCGATGACAGGGGAGTGGAAGCTTTCTTT. Translation: CSADDRGVEAFF.